Listed below are T cell receptor beta chains from one sample, sequenced in a study of molecular identifiers for immune sequencing clone quantification. One entry per CDR3 protein results from TCRdb running MiXCR on the PCR reads. The data show hundreds of thousands of distinct CDR3 sequences, less than 30% seen once. Sequencing was done on a sample of naive CD8+ T cells from blood, with Jurkat cell RNA spiked in. These receptors came from a human donor in good health. Some libraries in this study had Jurkat cell RNA spiked in. CDR3s include the opening cysteine and the closing phenylalanine or tryptophan. The order of the fields is D gene, CDR3 length, clone size, J gene, V gene, CDR3 DNA, CDR3 protein. D genes are given only for firm matches. The size entry is marked missing in some rows and otherwise reads once, few, many or a size class.

. | 15 | . | TRBJ2-3 | TRBV12-3/TRBV12-4 | TGTGCGAGCAGTCCTATTTCGGGGTGCACAGATACGCAGTATTTT | CASSPISGCTDTQYF
. | 12 | . | TRBJ2-2 | TRBV19 | TGTGCCAGTAGTAATGGGCCCGGGGAGCTGTTTTTT | CASSNGPGELFF
. | 18 | . | TRBJ2-5 | TRBV28 | TGTGCCAGCAGTTTAGTCGTGGAGTCGGACGAAAACCAAGAGACCCAGTACTTC | CASSLVVESDENQETQYF
. | 18 | . | TRBJ2-7 | TRBV14 | TGTGCCAGCAGCCACAACGACGTGACACAGTCGAGCTCCTACGAGCAGTACTTC | CASSHNDVTQSSSYEQYF
TRBD1 | 14 | many | TRBJ1-5 | TRBV28 | TGTGCCAGCAGTTTGTGGCAGGGGGCCCAGCCCCAGCATTTT | CASSLWQGAQPQHF
TRBD1 | 15 | few | TRBJ2-7 | TRBV6-5 | TGTGCCAGCAGTTACTCGACGGACAGGGCCCACGAGCAGTACTTC | CASSYSTDRAHEQYF
. | 14 | few | TRBJ2-7 | TRBV5-5 | TGTGCCAGCAGCTTGGCCGCAGAAACCTACGAGCAGTACTTC | CASSLAAETYEQYF
. | 14 | many | TRBJ2-7 | TRBV20-1 | TGCAGTGCTAGCGACCACGGACAGACCTACGAGCAGTACTTC | CSASDHGQTYEQYF
TRBD2 | 17 | many | TRBJ2-3 | TRBV6-5 | TGTGCCAGCAGTTACTCCGGGACTAGCGGGGTCACAGATACGCAGTATTTT | CASSYSGTSGVTDTQYF
. | 14 | many | TRBJ2-5 | TRBV28 | TGTGCCAGCAGTCTTAGAACGGGGCAAGAGACCCAGTACTTC | CASSLRTGQETQYF
. | 16 | . | TRBJ2-7 | TRBV19 | TGTGCCAGTAGTATAGATCCGTCAGCTGCCCCCTACGAGCAGTACTTC | CASSIDPSAAPYEQYF
TRBD2 | 13 | many | TRBJ2-7 | TRBV20-1 | TGCAGTGCTAGACAGCGGGGGGGCTACGAGCAGTACTTC | CSARQRGGYEQYF
TRBD1 | 13 | few | TRBJ1-2 | TRBV27 | TGTGCCAGCAGTCTTGGACAGGGCCGGGGCTACACCTTC | CASSLGQGRGYTF